These 25 T cell receptor beta chains were sequenced from one sample in a study of T cell changes during pregnancy in multiple sclerosis (dated by TCRdb to about 2019). Libraries came from the immunoSEQ multiplex PCR assay. This is the immuneACCESS table as TCRdb keeps it, with only in-frame sequences that have V and J called. A part of the clones is gone; compared with another copy, unresolved V genes explain less than half, and the rest is unexplained. In this sample the table shows almost 55,000 clones, roughly 90% of which occur a single time. The biggest ten clones account for approximately 2.8% of the sample. Sequencing was performed on CD8+ T cells from peripheral blood mononuclear cells, taken before pregnancy. These TCRs come from a female donor with multiple sclerosis, enrolled in a pregnancy study.

The chain uses TRBV27 and TRBJ2-1; the match to TRBD2 covers 10 bases. Germline assignment: CDR1 MNHEY and CDR2 SMNVEV (reference sequence). Trimming took 6 bases from V and 9 from J; bases not matched to a gene: 14. The CDR3 runs 16 residues. DNA of the CDR3: TGTGCCAGCAGACCCCCGCAGGCTAGCGGGGGAGGTGAGCAGTTCTTC. Its translation is CASRPPQASGGGEQFF.

The genes are TRBV4-1 and TRBJ2-1; 9 bases fit TRBD1. This CDR3 is 16 amino acids long. Germline assignment: CDR1 MGHRA and CDR2 YSYEKL. Trimming took 1 base from V and 7 from J; bases not matched to a gene: 8. The CDR3 DNA sequence: TGCGCCAGCAGCCAAGTTGGAACAGGGGGCCTTAATGAGCAGTTCTTC. Protein: CASSQVGTGGLNEQFF.

The V gene is TRBV5-6, the J gene TRBJ2-3; 7 nucleotides line up with TRBD1. The junction had 3 bases not matched to a gene; V was cut back by 0 bases and J by 5 bases. Germline values: CDR1 SGHDT, CDR2 YYEEEE. The length of the CDR3 is 14 residues. CDR3: CASSLGQGIDTQYF. The CDR3 DNA sequence: TGTGCCAGCAGCTTGGGACAGGGTATAGATACGCAGTATTTT.

The V call is TRBV15, the J call TRBJ2-5; TRBD2 is a possible D gene (6 bases). Per germline, CDR1 LNHNV and CDR2 YYDKDF (reference sequence). V dropped 0 bases and J dropped 2 bases, with 10 bases sitting between them. The CDR3 loop spans 15 amino acids. For the CDR3, the DNA is TGTGCCACCAGCAGAGATCTTGGGAGGCAAGAGACCCAGTACTTC. It translates to CATSRDLGRQETQYF.

The J gene is TRBJ2-2, the V gene TRBV5-1; D not resolved. This CDR3 contains 14 residues. The germline V gene has CDR1 SGHRS and CDR2 YFSETQ. Trimming left V 1 base short and J 6 bases short, with 10 bases between. Here the CDR3 reads CASSLLSEAGELFF. The DNA for the CDR3 is TGCGCCAGCAGCTTGCTGAGCGAGGCCGGGGAGCTGTTTTTT.

The CDR3 loop is CASSLRGGHYNEQFF. The CDR3 region has the DNA TGTGCCAGCAGCCTGCGGGGGGGCCACTACAATGAGCAGTTCTTC. The chain employs TRBV5-8 and TRBJ2-1; 9 bases map to TRBD2. Germline CDR1 and CDR2: SGHTS and YDEGEE. V lost 4 bases and J lost 3; bases outside the gene matches: 5. The CDR3 sequence is 15 residues long.

J is TRBJ1-2 and V is TRBV7-8; D may be TRBD1 (5 bases). This CDR3 spans 13 amino acids. Looked up from germline, CDR1 is SGHVS and CDR2 is FQNEAQ. Trimming took 2 bases from V and 4 from J, leaving 8 bases between them. CDR3 DNA: TGTGCCAGCAGCTTAACGGGGGGCTATGGCTACACCTTC. The encoded protein is CASSLTGGYGYTF.

This sequence joins TRBV7-8 and TRBJ1-3; the D gene is possibly TRBD1 (6 bases). CDR1 is SGHVS, CDR2 FQNEAQ, per germline. Trimming shortened V by 5 bases and J by 0 bases, and 14 bases separated the two germline ends. The CDR3 is made up of 16 amino acids. The CDR3 here is CASSPNRQASGNTIYF. The CDR3, as DNA: TGTGCCAGCAGCCCGAACCGACAGGCCTCTGGAAACACCATATATTTT.

V gene TRBV6-1 combines with J gene TRBJ1-1; D uncertain. Germline loops: CDR1 MNHNS, CDR2 SASEGT. The CDR3 spans 15 residues. Trimming shortened V by 6 bases and J by 2 bases, and 16 bases separated the two germline ends. CDR3 DNA: TGTGCCAGCAGACCCTCTGAGGGATCCAACACTGAAGCTTTCTTT. It codes for CASRPSEGSNTEAFF.

The chain uses TRBV9 and TRBJ2-1, with 12 bases lining up with TRBD2. J was trimmed by 7 bases and V by 2 bases; bases with no gene match: 7. The V gene's germline CDR1 is SGDLS and CDR2 YYNGEE. CDR3 length: 16 amino acids. The CDR3 DNA reads TGTGCCAGCAGCGTCCCCGCTAGCGGGGGGGCAAATGAGCAGTTCTTC. Its protein product is CASSVPASGGANEQFF. Based on the CDR3 plus reference TRBV9 and TRBJ2-1, the full variable domain is DSGVTQTPKHLITATGQRVTLRCSPRSGDLSVYWYQQSLDQGLQFLIQYYNGEERAKGNILERFSAQQFPDLHSELNLSSLELGDSALYFCASSVPASGGANEQFFGPGTRLTVL.

The chain joins TRBV7-9 to TRBJ2-7, with 8 bases aligning to TRBD1. Germline lookup yields CDR1 SEHNR and CDR2 FQNEAQ (reference sequence). The CDR3 loop spans 11 amino acids. With 5 bases clipped from V and 10 bases from J, the junction kept 4 bases outside the gene matches. The CDR3 reads CASSGTGPQYF. CDR3 nucleotides: TGTGCCAGCAGCGGGACAGGCCCCCAGTACTTC.

J is TRBJ2-7 and V is TRBV27, with TRBD2 matching over 11 bases. The length of the CDR3 is 16 residues. J was trimmed by 4 bases and V by 5 bases; bases with no gene match: 10. The germline gives CDR1 MNHEY, CDR2 SMNVEV (reference sequence). CDR3 loop: CASSTPTSGVLYEQYF. CDR3 DNA: TGTGCCAGCAGTACCCCGACTAGCGGGGTACTATACGAGCAGTACTTC.

This chain uses TRBV29-1 with TRBJ2-7; TRBD1 matches at 10 bases. The CDR3 totals 14 residues. Germline lookup yields CDR1 SQVTM and CDR2 ANQGSEA. V trimming: 6 bases; J trimming: 4 bases; junction bases outside the gene matches: 9. Written as DNA, the CDR3 is TGCAGCGTAGGGACAGGGGCCTCCGCTTACGAGCAGTACTTC. Translation gives CSVGTGASAYEQYF.

J is TRBJ1-2 and V is TRBV7-8; 8 bases line up with TRBD1. The CDR3 totals 14 residues. J gave up 4 bases and V 4 bases, and 5 bases lay outside the gene matches. Germline V gene sequence: CDR1 SGHVS, CDR2 FQNEAQ. The CDR3 spells CASSSSGTGYGYTF. The CDR3 nucleotides read TGTGCCAGCAGCTCCTCCGGGACAGGCTATGGCTACACCTTC.

The genes are TRBV6-1 and TRBJ1-1; D not certain. CDR1 and CDR2 from the germline V gene are MNHNS and SASEGT. V lost 10 bases and J 4 bases, leaving 10 bases between the germline ends. CDR3 length equals 11 residues. CDR3 loop: CATTEGTEAFF. The DNA of the CDR3 is TGTGCCACAACGGAGGGCACTGAAGCTTTCTTT.

The CDR3 region is CASSSQYDRGDYEQYF. The CDR3 DNA reads as TGTGCCAGCAGCTCCCAATATGACAGGGGGGATTACGAGCAGTACTTC. The gene calls are TRBV7-8 and TRBJ2-7; TRBD1 agrees at 9 bases. Looked up from germline, CDR1 is SGHVS and CDR2 is FQNEAQ. This CDR3 has 16 amino acids. V trimming: 4 bases; J trimming: 4 bases; junction bases outside the gene matches: 11.

Within the sample, this clone is large. The V call is TRBV6-4, the J call TRBJ2-2; 7 bases line up with TRBD1. Germline V lookup: CDR1 MRHNA, CDR2 SNTAGT. The CDR3 extends over 14 amino acids. V lost 4 bases and J lost 5; bases outside the gene matches: 4. The CDR3 reads CASSGTGETGELFF. For the CDR3, the DNA is TGTGCCAGCAGTGGGACAGGAGAAACCGGGGAGCTGTTTTTT.

V gene TRBV19 combines with J gene TRBJ1-2; 9 positions agree with TRBD1. From germline, CDR1 is LNHDA and CDR2 SQIVND (reference sequence). There are 16 residues in the CDR3. With V trimmed by 5 bases and J by 7 bases, 14 bases remained unmatched. CDR3 residues: CASSSPAMGQGSGYTF. As DNA, the CDR3 is TGTGCCAGTAGTTCCCCTGCGATGGGACAGGGTTCTGGCTACACCTTC. Using reference TRBV19 and TRBJ1-2 for the parts outside the CDR3, the full variable domain is DGGITQSPKYLFRKEGQNVTLSCEQNLNHDAMYWYRQDPGQGLRLIYYSQIVNDFQKGDIAEGYSVSREKKESFPLTVTSAQKNPTAFYLCASSSPAMGQGSGYTFGSGTRLTVV.

As DNA, the CDR3 is TGTGCCAGTAGTGCCGGGACAGGGAGCTCCTACGAGCAGTACTTC. Translated, it gives CASSAGTGSSYEQYF. The chain combines TRBV19 with TRBJ2-7; 9 nucleotides line up with TRBD1. This CDR3 comprises 15 residues. In germline, CDR1 is LNHDA, CDR2 SQIVND (reference sequence). The J segment lost 0 bases and the V segment lost 5 bases, leaving 5 bases of the junction unmatched.

The chain joins TRBV27 to TRBJ2-1; D gene uncertain. The CDR3 spans 11 residues. CDR1 is MNHEY, CDR2 SMNVEV, per germline (reference sequence). Deletions cut 6 bases from V and 7 bases from J, with 7 bases between. CDR3: CASSSGNEQFF. The CDR3 DNA sequence: TGTGCCAGCAGCTCCGGGAATGAGCAGTTCTTC.

The rearrangement joins TRBV6-5 to TRBJ1-1; no definite D call. The CDR3 spans 14 residues. V gave up 0 bases and J gave up 8 bases, with 13 bases separating them. Germline V lookup: CDR1 MNHEY, CDR2 SVGAGI. The CDR3 loop is CASSYSISTHEAFF. CDR3 DNA sequence: TGTGCCAGCAGTTACTCGATCTCGACTCACGAAGCTTTCTTT.

The CDR3 region is CSVERSGELFF. In DNA, the CDR3 is TGCAGCGTTGAGAGGTCCGGGGAGCTGTTTTTT. The V gene is TRBV29-1, the J gene TRBJ2-2, with D unresolved. The ends were cut back, 3 bases at V and 6 bases at J, with 5 bases in the middle. The CDR3 spans 11 residues. Germline CDR1 is SQVTM and CDR2 is ANQGSEA.

V gene TRBV7-9 combines with J gene TRBJ2-7, with a tentative D call TRBD1 (5 bases). V was pared by 4 bases and J by 1 base, with 17 bases between. Germline V CDR1 and CDR2: SEHNR, FQNEAQ (reference sequence). This CDR3 spans 16 amino acids. The CDR3 DNA reads as TGTGCCAGCAGCTCCACCTGGACGGACAAGTCCTACGAGCAGTACTTC. Residues: CASSSTWTDKSYEQYF.

In regard to this clone: Compared with germline, one end of the junction differs, possibly owing to a read error. The chain combines TRBV9 with TRBJ1-1, with D hard to call. The germline CDR1 and CDR2 sequences are SGDLS and YYNGEE. This CDR3 has 13 residues. CDR3 loop: CASSVGGNSEAFF. In nucleotides, the CDR3 is TGTGCCAGCAGCGTCGGCGGGAACTCTGAAGCTTTCTTT.

This clone was seen more than once but under ten times. This rearrangement joins TRBV27 to TRBJ2-7; D perhaps matches TRBD1 (5 bases). CDR3 length equals 13 residues. Germline CDR1 MNHEY, CDR2 SMNVEV (reference sequence). The V end lost 2 bases, the J end lost 3 bases, and 8 bases lay between the germline ends. The DNA of the CDR3 is TGTGCCAGCAGTTTAGGGGCCTTCTACGAGCAGTACTTC. Residues: CASSLGAFYEQYF.